A selection of T cell receptor beta chains follows, all from one sample in a study of early T cells in non-severe SARS-CoV-2 infection. One entry per CDR3 protein results from TCRdb running MiXCR on the 5' RACE reads. The table has 20,000 to 30,000 distinct CDR3 sequences, roughly 5.3% seen once; the top ten hold 3.5% to 4.5%. Material for sequencing was whole blood. These TCRs come from an adult who was a healthcare worker with PCR-confirmed SARS-CoV-2 infection or an uninfected control (not recorded which). The CDR3 runs from the conserved cysteine through the conserved F or W. The order of the fields is clone size, J gene, D gene, V gene, CDR3 protein, CDR3 DNA. A D gene is named only where the DNA matches it firmly. Not every row has a clone size; where given, it reads once, few, many or a size class.

abundance: .
j_gene: TRBJ2-2
d_gene: .
v_gene: TRBV20-1
CDR3aa: CSAEGTNTGELFF
CDR3nt: TGCAGTGCGGAGGGGACCAACACCGGGGAGCTGTTTTTT

abundance: .
j_gene: TRBJ2-2
d_gene: .
v_gene: TRBV2
CDR3aa: CASREGQNTGELFF
CDR3nt: TGTGCCAGCAGAGAGGGACAGAACACCGGGGAGCTGTTTTTT

abundance: many
j_gene: TRBJ2-7
d_gene: .
v_gene: TRBV11-2
CDR3aa: CASSLSGGREQYF
CDR3nt: TGTGCCAGCAGCCTCTCCGGGGGGCGCGAGCAGTACTTC

abundance: few
j_gene: TRBJ2-2
d_gene: TRBD1
v_gene: TRBV29-1
CDR3aa: CSVEDRVGRELFF
CDR3nt: TGCAGCGTCGAGGACAGGGTTGGCAGGGAGCTGTTTTTT

abundance: .
j_gene: TRBJ2-5
d_gene: TRBD2
v_gene: TRBV7-2
CDR3aa: CASSPGTSSSETQYF
CDR3nt: TGTGCCAGCAGCCCAGGGACTAGCTCCTCGGAGACCCAGTACTTC

abundance: many
j_gene: TRBJ1-2
d_gene: .
v_gene: TRBV5-4
CDR3aa: CASSLLGGYTF
CDR3nt: TGTGCCAGCAGCCTATTAGGGGGCTACACCTTC

abundance: .
j_gene: TRBJ2-1
d_gene: TRBD2
v_gene: TRBV27
CDR3aa: CASSSGTSAYNEQFF
CDR3nt: TGTGCCAGCAGCTCCGGGACTAGCGCGTACAATGAGCAGTTCTTC

abundance: many
j_gene: TRBJ1-1
d_gene: .
v_gene: TRBV5-4
CDR3aa: CASSWQSRTEAFF
CDR3nt: TGTGCCAGCAGCTGGCAAAGTCGCACTGAAGCTTTCTTT

abundance: many
j_gene: TRBJ2-2
d_gene: TRBD1
v_gene: TRBV12-3/TRBV12-4
CDR3aa: CASSPDRGDTGELFF
CDR3nt: TGTGCCAGCAGTCCCGACAGGGGCGACACCGGGGAGCTGTTTTTT

abundance: many
j_gene: TRBJ2-3
d_gene: TRBD2
v_gene: TRBV3-1
CDR3aa: CASSQQSGGGTDTQYF
CDR3nt: TGTGCCAGCAGCCAACAAAGCGGGGGCGGAACAGATACGCAGTATTTC

abundance: many
j_gene: TRBJ2-5
d_gene: TRBD1
v_gene: TRBV11-2
CDR3aa: CASSPLSGDRVVGETQYF
CDR3nt: TGTGCCAGCAGTCCTCTGTCCGGGGACAGGGTTGTGGGGGAGACCCAGTACTTC

abundance: many
j_gene: TRBJ2-5
d_gene: TRBD2
v_gene: TRBV10-2
CDR3aa: CASSESRIGRGGGQETQYF
CDR3nt: TGCGCCAGCAGTGAGTCGAGGATCGGGCGCGGGGGGGGCCAAGAGACCCAGTACTTC

abundance: medium-sized
j_gene: TRBJ1-1
d_gene: .
v_gene: TRBV7-9
CDR3aa: CASSLSENTEAFF
CDR3nt: TGTGCCAGCAGCTTAAGCGAAAACACTGAAGCTTTCTTT

abundance: .
j_gene: TRBJ2-2
d_gene: .
v_gene: TRBV7-2
CDR3aa: CASSSPQAGELFF
CDR3nt: TGTGCCAGCAGCTCTCCCCAGGCCGGGGAGCTGTTTTTT

abundance: many
j_gene: TRBJ1-5
d_gene: TRBD1
v_gene: TRBV30
CDR3aa: CAWRGGGSQQPQHF
CDR3nt: TGTGCCTGGAGAGGGGGCGGGAGTCAACAGCCCCAGCATTTT

abundance: few
j_gene: TRBJ2-1
d_gene: TRBD2
v_gene: TRBV7-9
CDR3aa: CASSPGAGALSYNEQFF
CDR3nt: TGTGCCAGCAGCCCAGGAGCGGGGGCCCTCTCCTACAATGAGCAGTTCTTC

abundance: many
j_gene: TRBJ2-2
d_gene: .
v_gene: TRBV6-2/TRBV6-3
CDR3aa: CASSYLGGRGELFF
CDR3nt: TGTGCCAGCAGTTACCTGGGGGGCCGCGGGGAGCTGTTTTTT

abundance: many
j_gene: TRBJ1-5
d_gene: TRBD1
v_gene: TRBV7-9
CDR3aa: CASSLGQGASQPQHF
CDR3nt: TGTGCCAGCAGCTTGGGACAGGGGGCATCTCAGCCCCAGCATTTT

abundance: many
j_gene: TRBJ2-7
d_gene: TRBD1
v_gene: TRBV6-1
CDR3aa: CASTRDRVYEQYF
CDR3nt: TGTGCCAGCACACGGGACAGGGTCTACGAGCAGTACTTC

abundance: many
j_gene: TRBJ1-2
d_gene: .
v_gene: TRBV4-2
CDR3aa: CASSPLGASNYGYTF
CDR3nt: TGTGCCAGCAGCCCCCTTGGGGCGTCGAACTATGGCTACACCTTC

abundance: many
j_gene: TRBJ2-5
d_gene: .
v_gene: TRBV11-2
CDR3aa: CASSLEIRGQYF
CDR3nt: TGTGCCAGCAGCTTAGAAATCCGGGGACAGTACTTC

abundance: many
j_gene: TRBJ1-2
d_gene: TRBD1
v_gene: TRBV7-2
CDR3aa: CASSPAGTAHGYTF
CDR3nt: TGTGCCAGCAGCCCAGCGGGGACAGCTCATGGCTACACCTTC

abundance: many
j_gene: TRBJ2-3
d_gene: .
v_gene: TRBV3-1
CDR3aa: CASSPPGLPDTQYF
CDR3nt: TGTGCCAGCAGCCCTCCTGGGCTCCCAGATACGCAGTATTTT

abundance: .
j_gene: TRBJ2-7
d_gene: .
v_gene: TRBV30
CDR3aa: CAWGLKAYEQYF
CDR3nt: TGTGCCTGGGGCCTTAAGGCCTACGAGCAGTACTTC

abundance: many
j_gene: TRBJ1-1
d_gene: .
v_gene: TRBV27
CDR3aa: CASFRRDTEAFF
CDR3nt: TGTGCCAGCTTTAGGAGAGACACTGAAGCTTTCTTT

abundance: .
j_gene: TRBJ2-7
d_gene: TRBD1
v_gene: TRBV14
CDR3aa: CASSLGTGGYEQYF
CDR3nt: TGTGCCAGCAGCCTCGGGACAGGAGGGTACGAGCAGTACTTC

abundance: .
j_gene: TRBJ1-3
d_gene: .
v_gene: TRBV9
CDR3aa: CASSVRGFPGNTIYF
CDR3nt: TGTGCCAGCAGCGTACGAGGGTTCCCTGGAAACACCATATATTTT

abundance: few
j_gene: TRBJ2-2
d_gene: TRBD2
v_gene: TRBV4-1
CDR3aa: CASSDSGGADTGELFF
CDR3nt: TGCGCCAGCAGCGATAGCGGGGGGGCTGACACCGGGGAGCTGTTTTTT

abundance: few
j_gene: TRBJ2-5
d_gene: TRBD2
v_gene: TRBV12-5
CDR3aa: CASSLTGGETQYF
CDR3nt: TGTGCTAGTAGTTTGACGGGAGGCGAGACCCAGTACTTC

abundance: many
j_gene: TRBJ1-2
d_gene: .
v_gene: TRBV20-1
CDR3aa: CSAQRQTINYGYTF
CDR3nt: TGCAGTGCGCAGAGACAGACAATTAACTATGGCTACACCTTC

abundance: .
j_gene: TRBJ1-2
d_gene: .
v_gene: TRBV7-8
CDR3aa: CASSPSPGSLYGYTF
CDR3nt: TGTGCCAGCAGCCCGAGCCCCGGGTCCCTCTATGGCTACACCTTC

abundance: many
j_gene: TRBJ2-1
d_gene: .
v_gene: TRBV19
CDR3aa: CASSPTGMDGGEQFF
CDR3nt: TGTGCCAGTAGCCCTACAGGTATGGACGGGGGTGAGCAGTTCTTC

abundance: few
j_gene: TRBJ2-7
d_gene: .
v_gene: TRBV6-2/TRBV6-3
CDR3aa: CASSMDGGAYEQYF
CDR3nt: TGTGCCAGCAGCATGGACGGGGGCGCCTACGAGCAGTACTTC

abundance: many
j_gene: TRBJ2-1
d_gene: .
v_gene: TRBV7-9
CDR3aa: CASTPGVGTYNEQFF
CDR3nt: TGTGCCAGCACCCCCGGGGTTGGAACCTACAATGAGCAGTTCTTC

abundance: .
j_gene: TRBJ2-1
d_gene: .
v_gene: TRBV3-1
CDR3aa: CASSQDEIAVNEQFF
CDR3nt: TGTGCCAGCAGCCAAGATGAAATAGCGGTTAATGAGCAGTTCTTC

abundance: many
j_gene: TRBJ1-6
d_gene: .
v_gene: TRBV2
CDR3aa: CATRHYNSPLHF
CDR3nt: TGTGCCACTCGACACTATAATTCACCCCTCCACTTT

abundance: many
j_gene: TRBJ1-5
d_gene: TRBD1
v_gene: TRBV30
CDR3aa: CAWSATDRGSVGNQPQHF
CDR3nt: TGTGCCTGGAGTGCCACTGACAGGGGGAGTGTGGGCAATCAGCCCCAGCATTTT

abundance: .
j_gene: TRBJ2-3
d_gene: TRBD1
v_gene: TRBV10-2
CDR3aa: CASSENPRTGDTQYF
CDR3nt: TGCGCCAGCAGTGAGAACCCCCGGACAGGGGATACGCAGTATTTT

abundance: few
j_gene: TRBJ2-5
d_gene: .
v_gene: TRBV6-6
CDR3aa: CASSYQWGETQYF
CDR3nt: TGTGCCAGCAGTTACCAGTGGGGTGAGACCCAGTACTTC

abundance: few
j_gene: TRBJ1-4
d_gene: .
v_gene: TRBV6-1
CDR3aa: CASSELRREKLSF
CDR3nt: TGTGCCAGCAGTGAACTCCGGAGGGAAAAACTGTCTTTT